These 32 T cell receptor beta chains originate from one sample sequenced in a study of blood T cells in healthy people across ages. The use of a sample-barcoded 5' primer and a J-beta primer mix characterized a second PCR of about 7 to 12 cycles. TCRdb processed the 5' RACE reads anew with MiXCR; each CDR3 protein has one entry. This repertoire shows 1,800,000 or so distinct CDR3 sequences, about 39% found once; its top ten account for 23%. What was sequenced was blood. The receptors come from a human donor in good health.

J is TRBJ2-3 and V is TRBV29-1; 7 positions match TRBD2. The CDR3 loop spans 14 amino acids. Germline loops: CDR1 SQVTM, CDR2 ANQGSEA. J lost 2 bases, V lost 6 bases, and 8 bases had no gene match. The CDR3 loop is CSVGAGAATDTQYF. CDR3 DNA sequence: TGCAGCGTGGGCGCGGGAGCCGCCACAGATACGCAGTATTTT.

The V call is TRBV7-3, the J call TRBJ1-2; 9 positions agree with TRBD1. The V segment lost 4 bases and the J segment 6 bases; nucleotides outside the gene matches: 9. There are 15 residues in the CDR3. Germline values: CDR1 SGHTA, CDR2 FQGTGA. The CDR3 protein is CASSSNRGPSDGYTF. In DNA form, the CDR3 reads TGTGCCAGCAGCTCCAACAGGGGGCCATCCGATGGCTACACCTTC. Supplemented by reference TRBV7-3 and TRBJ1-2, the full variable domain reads GAGVSQTPSNKVTEKGKYVELRCDPISGHTALYWYRQSLGQGPEFLIYFQGTGAADDSGLPNDRFFAVRPEGSVSTLKIQRTERGDSAVYLCASSSNRGPSDGYTFGSGTRLTVV.

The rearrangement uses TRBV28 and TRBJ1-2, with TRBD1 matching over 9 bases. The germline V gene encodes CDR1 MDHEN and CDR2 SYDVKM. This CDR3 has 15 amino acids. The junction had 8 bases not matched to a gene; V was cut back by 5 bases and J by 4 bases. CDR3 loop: CASSEPGQGSYGYTF. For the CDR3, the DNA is TGTGCCAGCAGTGAACCGGGACAGGGCAGCTATGGCTACACCTTC.

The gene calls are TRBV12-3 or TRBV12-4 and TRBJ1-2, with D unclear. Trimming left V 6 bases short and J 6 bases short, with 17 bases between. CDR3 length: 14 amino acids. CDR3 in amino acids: CASSRQNGVDGYTF. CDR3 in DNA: TGTGCCAGCAGCCGACAAAATGGGGTAGATGGCTACACCTTC.

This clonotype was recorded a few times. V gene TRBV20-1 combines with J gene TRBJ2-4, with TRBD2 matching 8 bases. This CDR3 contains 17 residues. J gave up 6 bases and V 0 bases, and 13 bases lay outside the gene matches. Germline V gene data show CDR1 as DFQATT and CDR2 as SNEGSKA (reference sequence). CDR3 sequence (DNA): TGCAGTGCTAGAGATACGGGCGGCGGGGGGACGGGAAACATTCAGTACTTC. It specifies CSARDTGGGGTGNIQYF.

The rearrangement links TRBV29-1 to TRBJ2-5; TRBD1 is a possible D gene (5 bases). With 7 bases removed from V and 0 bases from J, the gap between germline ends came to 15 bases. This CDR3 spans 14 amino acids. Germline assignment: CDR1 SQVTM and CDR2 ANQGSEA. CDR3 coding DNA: TGCAGCGCCGCGACAGAGAACTACCAAGAGACCCAGTACTTC. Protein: CSAATENYQETQYF.

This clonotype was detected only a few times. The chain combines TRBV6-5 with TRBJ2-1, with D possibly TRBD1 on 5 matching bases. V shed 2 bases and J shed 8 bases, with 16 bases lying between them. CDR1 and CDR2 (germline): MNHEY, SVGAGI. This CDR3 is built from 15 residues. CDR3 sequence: CASSYLSQGLDEQFF. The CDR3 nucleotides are TGTGCCAGCAGTTACCTCTCCCAGGGCCTGGATGAGCAGTTCTTC.

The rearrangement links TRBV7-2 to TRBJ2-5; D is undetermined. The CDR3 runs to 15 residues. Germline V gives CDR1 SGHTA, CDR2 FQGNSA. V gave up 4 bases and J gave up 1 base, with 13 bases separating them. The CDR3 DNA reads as TGTGCCAGCAGCTCCCCGCCGAACCTCCAAGAGACCCAGTACTTC. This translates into CASSSPPNLQETQYF.

The CDR3 DNA follows: TGTGCCAGCAGTTTGGTGACAGGGTGTCGGTCAGCCCAGCATTTT. Residues: CASSLVTGCRSAQHF. V usage is TRBV12-3 or TRBV12-4 and J usage is TRBJ1-5, with TRBD1 identical over 7 bases. This CDR3 has 15 residues. With 3 bases clipped from V and 11 bases from J, the junction kept 13 bases outside the gene matches.

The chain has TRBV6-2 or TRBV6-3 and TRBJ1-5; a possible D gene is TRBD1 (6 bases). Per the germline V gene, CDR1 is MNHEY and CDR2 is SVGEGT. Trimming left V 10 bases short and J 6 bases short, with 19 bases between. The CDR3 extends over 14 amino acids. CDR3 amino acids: CATGGRVLRQPQHF. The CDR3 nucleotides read TGTGCCACCGGGGGCAGGGTGTTACGTCAGCCCCAGCATTTT.

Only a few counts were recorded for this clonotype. In nucleotides, the CDR3 is TGTGCCAGCAGCCCACGGGACAGGGCGTTCTACGAGCAGTACTTC. It yields the protein CASSPRDRAFYEQYF. The chain uses TRBV7-2 and TRBJ2-7; 9 bases fit TRBD1. After removal of 5 bases from V and 3 bases from J, the junction contained 8 bases not matched to a gene. This CDR3 has 15 amino acids. Per germline, CDR1 SGHTA and CDR2 FQGNSA.

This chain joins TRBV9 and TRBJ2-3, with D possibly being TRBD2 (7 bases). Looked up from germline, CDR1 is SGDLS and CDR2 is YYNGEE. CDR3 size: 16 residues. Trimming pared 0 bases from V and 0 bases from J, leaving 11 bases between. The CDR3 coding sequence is TGTGCCAGCAGCGTAGTGGGCGGGGGCAGCACAGATACGCAGTATTTT. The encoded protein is CASSVVGGGSTDTQYF.

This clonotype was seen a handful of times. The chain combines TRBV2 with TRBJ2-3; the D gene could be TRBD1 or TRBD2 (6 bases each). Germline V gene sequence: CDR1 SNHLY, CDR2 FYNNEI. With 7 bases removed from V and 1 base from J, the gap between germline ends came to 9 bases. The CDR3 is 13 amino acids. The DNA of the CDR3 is TGTGCCAGCAACGGGGGCCGCACAGATACGCAGTATTTT. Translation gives CASNGGRTDTQYF.

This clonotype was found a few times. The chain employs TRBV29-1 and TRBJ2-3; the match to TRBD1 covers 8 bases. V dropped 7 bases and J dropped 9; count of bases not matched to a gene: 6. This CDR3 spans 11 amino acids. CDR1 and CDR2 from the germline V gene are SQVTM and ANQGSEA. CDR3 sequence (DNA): TGCAGCGCTCCGGGACAGGTAACGCAGTATTTT. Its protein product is CSAPGQVTQYF.

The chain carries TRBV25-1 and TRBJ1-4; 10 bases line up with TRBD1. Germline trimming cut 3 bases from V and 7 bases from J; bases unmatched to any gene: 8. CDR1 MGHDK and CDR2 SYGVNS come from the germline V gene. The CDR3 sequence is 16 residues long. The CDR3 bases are TGTGCCAGCAGTGACGACAGGGGGCTTGGTAGTGAAAAACTGTTTTTT. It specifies CASSDDRGLGSEKLFF.

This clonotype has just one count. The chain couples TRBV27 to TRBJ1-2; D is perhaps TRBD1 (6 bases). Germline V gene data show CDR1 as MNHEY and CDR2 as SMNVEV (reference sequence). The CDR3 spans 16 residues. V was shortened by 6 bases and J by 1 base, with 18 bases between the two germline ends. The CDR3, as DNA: TGTGCCAGCAGCCCCTCGGGGGGCGACTTTAACTATGGCTACACCTTC. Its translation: CASSPSGGDFNYGYTF.

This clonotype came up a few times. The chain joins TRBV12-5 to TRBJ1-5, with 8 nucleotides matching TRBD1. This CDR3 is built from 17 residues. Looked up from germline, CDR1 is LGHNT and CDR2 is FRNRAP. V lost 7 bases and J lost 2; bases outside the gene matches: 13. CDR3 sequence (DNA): TGTGCTAGTGCGAAACAGGGGGACAAGTATGGCAATCAGCCCCAGCATTTT. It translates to CASAKQGDKYGNQPQHF.

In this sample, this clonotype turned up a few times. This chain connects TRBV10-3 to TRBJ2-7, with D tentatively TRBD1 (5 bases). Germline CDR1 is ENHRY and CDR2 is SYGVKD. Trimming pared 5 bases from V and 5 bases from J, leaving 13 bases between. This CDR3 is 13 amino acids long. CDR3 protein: CAISIDSLDEQYF. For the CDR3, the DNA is TGTGCCATCAGTATAGACAGTCTGGACGAGCAGTACTTC.

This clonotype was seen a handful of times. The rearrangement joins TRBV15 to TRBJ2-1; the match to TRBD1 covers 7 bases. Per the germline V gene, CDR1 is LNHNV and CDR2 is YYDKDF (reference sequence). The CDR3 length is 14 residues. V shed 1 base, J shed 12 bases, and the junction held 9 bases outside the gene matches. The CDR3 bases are TGTGCCACCAGCAGAGCTAGGGTCTCAGGGGGGCAGTTCTTC. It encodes CATSRARVSGGQFF.

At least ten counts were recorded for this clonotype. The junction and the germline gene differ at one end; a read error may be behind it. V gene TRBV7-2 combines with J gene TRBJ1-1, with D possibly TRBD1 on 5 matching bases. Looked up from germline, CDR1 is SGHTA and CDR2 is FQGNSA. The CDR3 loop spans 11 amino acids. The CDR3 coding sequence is TGCGCCAGCAGCTCAGGGACTGAAGCTTTCTTT. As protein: CASSSGTEAFF.

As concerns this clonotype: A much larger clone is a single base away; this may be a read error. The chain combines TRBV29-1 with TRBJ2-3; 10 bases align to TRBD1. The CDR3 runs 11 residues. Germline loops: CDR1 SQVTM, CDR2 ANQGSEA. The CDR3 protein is CSVTGGNPQCF. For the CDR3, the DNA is TGCAGCGTGACAGGGGGCAACCCGCAGTGTTTT.

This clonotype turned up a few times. The CDR3 nucleotides read TGTGCCAGCAGCACGCCTAGCGGACCCACAGATACGCAGTATTTT. This translates into CASSTPSGPTDTQYF. The gene calls are TRBV7-2 and TRBJ2-3; 7 nucleotides align to TRBD2. Germline CDR1 reads SGHTA; CDR2 reads FQGNSA. The CDR3 totals 15 residues. The junction had 7 bases not matched to a gene; V was cut back by 5 bases and J by 2 bases.

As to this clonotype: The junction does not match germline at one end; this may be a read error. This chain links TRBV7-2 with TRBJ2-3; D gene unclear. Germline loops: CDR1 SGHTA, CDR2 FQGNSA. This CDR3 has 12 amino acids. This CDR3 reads CASSSLVDTQCF. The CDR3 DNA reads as TGTGCCAGCAGCAGCCTAGTCGATACGCAGTGTTTT. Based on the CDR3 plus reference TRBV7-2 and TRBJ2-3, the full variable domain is GAGVSQSPSNKVTEKGKDVELRCDPISGHTALYWYRQSLGQGLEFLIYFQGNSAPDKSGLPSDRFSAERTGGSVSTLTIQRTQQEDSAVYLCASSSLVDTQCFGPGTRLTVL.

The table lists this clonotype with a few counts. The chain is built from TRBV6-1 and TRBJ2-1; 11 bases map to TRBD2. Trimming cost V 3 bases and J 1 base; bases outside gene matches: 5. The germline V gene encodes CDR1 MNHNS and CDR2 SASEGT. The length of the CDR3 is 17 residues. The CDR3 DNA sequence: TGTGCCAGCAGTGACAGTAGCGGGGGGGGATCCTACAATGAGCAGTTCTTC. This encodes CASSDSSGGGSYNEQFF.

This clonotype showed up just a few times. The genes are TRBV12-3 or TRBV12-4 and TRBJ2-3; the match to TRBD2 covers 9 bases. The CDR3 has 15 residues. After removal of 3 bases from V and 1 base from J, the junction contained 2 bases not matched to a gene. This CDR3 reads CASSFERGGTDTQYF. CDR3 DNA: TGTGCCAGCAGTTTTGAGCGGGGGGGCACAGATACGCAGTATTTT.

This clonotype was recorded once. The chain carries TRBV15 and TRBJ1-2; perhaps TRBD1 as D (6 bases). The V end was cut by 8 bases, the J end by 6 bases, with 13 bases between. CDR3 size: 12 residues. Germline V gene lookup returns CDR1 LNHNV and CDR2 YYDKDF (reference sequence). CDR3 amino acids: CATQRGGHGYTF. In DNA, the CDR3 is TGTGCCACCCAGCGCGGGGGCCATGGCTACACCTTC.

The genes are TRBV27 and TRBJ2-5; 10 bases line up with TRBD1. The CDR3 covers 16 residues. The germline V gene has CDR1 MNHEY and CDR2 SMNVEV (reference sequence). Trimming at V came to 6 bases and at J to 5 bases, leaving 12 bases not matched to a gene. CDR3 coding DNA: TGTGCCAGCAGAGGGACAGGGGTCGTTAGTTGGGAGACCCAGTACTTC. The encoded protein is CASRGTGVVSWETQYF.

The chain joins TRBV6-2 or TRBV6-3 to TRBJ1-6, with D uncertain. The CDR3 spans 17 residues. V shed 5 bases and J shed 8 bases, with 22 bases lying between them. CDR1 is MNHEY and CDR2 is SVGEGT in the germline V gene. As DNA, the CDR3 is TGTGCCAGCAGTCGACCCAACTTGTCTGGGCGAGATTCACCCCTCCACTTT. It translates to CASSRPNLSGRDSPLHF.

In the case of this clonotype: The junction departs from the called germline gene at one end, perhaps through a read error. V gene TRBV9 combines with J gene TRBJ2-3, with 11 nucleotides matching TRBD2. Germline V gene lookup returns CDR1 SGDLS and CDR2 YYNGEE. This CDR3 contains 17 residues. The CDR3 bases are TGTGCCAGCAGCGCCCAGGGGACTAGCGGACTCACAGATACGCGGTATTTT. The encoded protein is CASSAQGTSGLTDTRYF.

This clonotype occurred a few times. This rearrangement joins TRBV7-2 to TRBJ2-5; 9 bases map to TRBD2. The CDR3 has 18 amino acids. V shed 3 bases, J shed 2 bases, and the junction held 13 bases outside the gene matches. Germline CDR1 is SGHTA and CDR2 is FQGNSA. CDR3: CASSLVTLAGRMQETQYF. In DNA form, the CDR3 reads TGTGCCAGCAGCTTGGTAACGCTAGCGGGGAGGATGCAAGAGACCCAGTACTTC.

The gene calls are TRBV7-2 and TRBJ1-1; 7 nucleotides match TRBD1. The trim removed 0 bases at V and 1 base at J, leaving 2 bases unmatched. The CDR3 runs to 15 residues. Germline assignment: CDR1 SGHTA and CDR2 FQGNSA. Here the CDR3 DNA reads TGTGCCAGCAGCTTAGCGCCAGGGGGGAACACTGAAGCTTTCTTT. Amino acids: CASSLAPGGNTEAFF.

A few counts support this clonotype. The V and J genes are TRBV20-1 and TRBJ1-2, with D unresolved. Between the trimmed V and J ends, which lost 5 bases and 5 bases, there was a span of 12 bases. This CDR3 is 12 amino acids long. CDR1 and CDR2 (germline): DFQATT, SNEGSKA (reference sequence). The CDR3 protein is CSADVGWYGYTF. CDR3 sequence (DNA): TGCAGTGCTGACGTGGGATGGTATGGCTACACCTTC.